The 11 T cell receptor beta chains listed next were all sequenced from one sample in a study of cytomegalovirus exposure and HLA in healthy donors. The PCR contained 60 Vbeta and 13 Jbeta primers. Libraries were prepared by immunoSEQ multiplex PCR; TCRdb keeps only in-frame clonotypes and omits some of them. The sample consists of around 140,000 clones, 76% of them appearing once. Sequenced: PBMCs. The receptors here all came from a female donor in good health and CMV-seropositive.

The rearrangement joins TRBV5-1 to TRBJ2-2; 13 bases are a match to TRBD2. The length of the CDR3 is 19 residues. With 6 bases clipped from V and 5 bases from J, the junction kept 16 bases outside the gene matches. The germline V gene encodes CDR1 SGHRS and CDR2 YFSETQ. This CDR3 reads CASKTRPGLAGERTGELFF. Written as DNA, the CDR3 is TGCGCCAGCAAAACCCGACCCGGACTAGCGGGAGAACGAACCGGGGAGCTGTTTTTT.

The chain employs TRBV7-9 and TRBJ1-2; D is perhaps TRBD1 (5 bases). V was cut by 5 bases and J by 6 bases, with 19 bases left in between. Germline V lookup: CDR1 SEHNR, CDR2 FQNEAQ (reference sequence). CDR3 length: 15 amino acids. The CDR3 nucleotides are TGTGCCAGCAGCGAGGTGGGGCCGCGGGGCGATGGCTACACCTTC. This codes for CASSEVGPRGDGYTF. The variable domain in full, completed from reference TRBV7-9 and TRBJ1-2, reads DTGVSQNPRHKITKRGQNVTFRCDPISEHNRLYWYRQTLGQGPEFLTYFQNEAQLEKSRLLSDRFSAERPKGSFSTLEIQRTEQGDSAMYLCASSEVGPRGDGYTFGSGTRLTVV.

The chain uses TRBV29-1 and TRBJ2-5; TRBD2 might be the D (6 bases). The V end lost 6 bases, the J end lost 1 base, and 9 bases lay between the germline ends. The CDR3 spans 12 residues. Germline lookup yields CDR1 SQVTM and CDR2 ANQGSEA. For the CDR3, the DNA is TGCAGCGTACTGGAGGGCCAAGAGACCCAGTACTTC. Translating gives CSVLEGQETQYF.

The gene calls are TRBV6-1 and TRBJ2-7; TRBD1 matches 7 bases. Trimming at V came to 6 bases and at J to 5 bases, leaving 10 bases not matched to a gene. Germline loops: CDR1 MNHNS, CDR2 SASEGT. This CDR3 contains 14 residues. The CDR3 reads CASRTSTGTHEQYF. The CDR3 DNA reads TGTGCCAGCAGAACCTCGACAGGGACCCACGAGCAGTACTTC.

This chain uses TRBV5-1 with TRBJ1-1; D is uncertain. V shed 0 bases and J shed 2 bases, with 20 bases lying between them. Germline CDR1 and CDR2: SGHRS and YFSETQ. This CDR3 has 18 residues. The CDR3 DNA sequence: TGCGCCAGCAGCTTGGTAGCACCGGGTCGGTCGGTAAACACTGAAGCTTTCTTT. This sequence encodes CASSLVAPGRSVNTEAFF.

The chain uses TRBV9 and TRBJ1-6; D not certain. The CDR3 has 16 amino acids. CDR1 is SGDLS, CDR2 YYNGEE, per germline. V lost 0 bases, J lost 5 bases, and 12 bases lay in between. CDR3 nucleotides: TGTGCCAGCAGCGTAGGGGTTGAGGGAAATAATTCACCCCTCCACTTT. It translates to CASSVGVEGNNSPLHF.

This clone was seen only a few times. DNA for the CDR3: TGCGCCAGCAGTCTCCTTCCCGGGACAGGTTACAATGAGCAGTTCTTC. It is translated as CASSLLPGTGYNEQFF. The V gene is TRBV5-1, the J gene TRBJ2-1; TRBD1 matches 8 bases. Per germline, CDR1 SGHRS and CDR2 YFSETQ. The CDR3 totals 16 residues. V lost 5 bases and J lost 4; bases outside the gene matches: 11. Supplemented by reference TRBV5-1 and TRBJ2-1, the full variable domain reads KAGVTQTPRYLIKTRGQQVTLSCSPISGHRSVSWYQQTPGQGLQFLFEYFSETQRNKGNFPGRFSGRQFSNSRSEMNVSTLELGDSALYLCASSLLPGTGYNEQFFGPGTRLTVL.

This chain links TRBV6-4 with TRBJ1-3; possible D gene TRBD1, 5 bases. The length of the CDR3 is 17 residues. The germline gives CDR1 MRHNA, CDR2 SNTAGT. Trimming stripped 8 bases from V and 3 bases from J, with 23 bases between. This chain's CDR3 is CASLGSRTSLLGNTIYF. The CDR3 region has the DNA TGTGCCAGCCTCGGTTCTAGGACAAGCCTCCTTGGAAACACCATATATTTT.

This sequence joins TRBV6-1 and TRBJ2-7, with 11 bases fitting TRBD2. Germline V gene lookup returns CDR1 MNHNS and CDR2 SASEGT. Trimming took 6 bases from V and 1 from J; bases not matched to a gene: 5. The CDR3 sequence is 15 residues long. The CDR3 is CASSAGTSGSYEQYF. The DNA for the CDR3 is TGTGCCAGCAGCGCCGGGACTAGCGGTTCCTACGAGCAGTACTTC.

The chain links TRBV6-1 to TRBJ2-1; D call uncertain. The CDR3 sequence is 14 residues long. The V gene's germline CDR1 is MNHNS and CDR2 SASEGT. Trimming pared 7 bases from V and 2 bases from J, leaving 12 bases between. This CDR3 is CASKVVVTYNEQFF. Here the CDR3 DNA reads TGTGCCAGCAAAGTGGTAGTTACCTACAATGAGCAGTTCTTC.

J is TRBJ2-3 and V is TRBV7-3; D call uncertain. V was clipped by 5 bases and J by 4 bases, with 13 bases between them. Germline values: CDR1 SGHTA, CDR2 FQGTGA. This CDR3 contains 14 residues. CDR3 DNA: TGTGCCAGCAGCGTCAGCTCCAGGCCAGATACGCAGTATTTT. It yields the protein CASSVSSRPDTQYF.